These 18 T cell receptor beta chains originate from one sample sequenced in a study of cytomegalovirus exposure and HLA in healthy donors. It was with 60 Vbeta and 13 Jbeta primers that the PCR ran. Method: immunoSEQ multiplex PCR; TCRdb's copy keeps in-frame clones and lacks some. The data show under 200,000 clones, approximately 84% seen once. The specimen was PBMCs. The origin of the receptors is a woman in her 50s in good health and CMV-seropositive.

J is TRBJ2-5 and V is TRBV5-6; D gene uncertain. CDR3 size: 14 residues. Germline lookup yields CDR1 SGHDT and CDR2 YYEEEE. V was clipped by 0 bases and J by 1 base, with 7 bases between them. CDR3 protein: CASSLGNSQETQYF. DNA of the CDR3: TGTGCCAGCAGCTTGGGTAACAGCCAAGAGACCCAGTACTTC.

The rearrangement joins TRBV9 to TRBJ2-7, with 14 bases fitting TRBD2. The CDR3 runs 17 residues. J lost 7 bases, V lost 4 bases, and 13 bases had no gene match. The germline CDR1 and CDR2 sequences are SGDLS and YYNGEE. CDR3 bases: TGTGCCAGCAGCAGGGGACTAGCGGGAGAGTTAGCGGTTGAGCAGTACTTC. Its protein is CASSRGLAGELAVEQYF. Full variable domain (outside the CDR3, taken from reference TRBV9 and TRBJ2-7): DSGVTQTPKHLITATGQRVTLRCSPRSGDLSVYWYQQSLDQGLQFLIQYYNGEERAKGNILERFSAQQFPDLHSELNLSSLELGDSALYFCASSRGLAGELAVEQYFGPGTRLTVT.

The rearrangement links TRBV19 to TRBJ1-2, with 7 bases aligning to TRBD1. Germline CDR1 and CDR2: LNHDA and SQIVND (reference sequence). V shed 6 bases and J 4 bases; nucleotides not matched to a gene: 5. The CDR3 runs to 13 residues. The CDR3 protein is CASSRQGTYGYTF. In DNA form, the CDR3 reads TGTGCCAGTAGCCGACAGGGTACCTATGGCTACACCTTC. Based on the CDR3 plus reference TRBV19 and TRBJ1-2, the full variable domain is DGGITQSPKYLFRKEGQNVTLSCEQNLNHDAMYWYRQDPGQGLRLIYYSQIVNDFQKGDIAEGYSVSREKKESFPLTVTSAQKNPTAFYLCASSRQGTYGYTFGSGTRLTVV.

The J gene is TRBJ2-2, the V gene TRBV18; D ambiguous. CDR1 KGHSH and CDR2 LQKENI come from the germline V gene. The CDR3 runs to 15 residues. V was trimmed by 1 base and J by 2 bases, leaving 8 bases between them. The CDR3 nucleotides are TGTGCCAGCTCACCACGGCAGACTAACACCGGGGAGCTGTTTTTT. Its translation: CASSPRQTNTGELFF.

The J gene is TRBJ2-1, the V gene TRBV7-2; D is undetermined. Germline V lookup: CDR1 SGHTA, CDR2 FQGNSA. The CDR3 contains 14 residues. V was trimmed by 6 bases and J by 1 base, leaving 10 bases between them. The CDR3 spells CASRPAGSYNEQFF. Here the CDR3 DNA reads TGTGCCAGCAGACCTGCCGGGTCCTACAATGAGCAGTTCTTC.

This clone has more than one count but fewer than ten. The rearrangement uses TRBV28 and TRBJ2-2; the match to TRBD2 covers 10 bases. Trimming cost V 6 bases and J 5 bases; bases outside gene matches: 12. Germline CDR1 and CDR2: MDHEN and SYDVKM. The CDR3 consists of 17 residues. CDR3 nucleotides: TGTGCCAGCAGGGTAGCGGGAGGCGTAACACGGACCGGGGAGCTGTTTTTT. Translating gives CASRVAGGVTRTGELFF.

The rearrangement links TRBV14 to TRBJ2-3; 12 bases align to TRBD2. CDR1 is SGHDN and CDR2 is FVKESK in the germline V gene. Losses at the gene ends were 5 bases for V and 2 bases for J; bases not matched to a gene: 17. The CDR3 is 20 residues long. The CDR3 DNA follows: TGTGCCAGCAGCTCCCTACTAGCGGGGGGACCCTGGCGAACCACAGATACGCAGTATTTT. Amino acid sequence: CASSSLLAGGPWRTTDTQYF.

This clone was seen a few times. This chain links TRBV6-6 with TRBJ2-5, with D perhaps TRBD1 (6 bases). This CDR3 spans 13 amino acids. Germline values: CDR1 MNHNY, CDR2 SVGAGI (reference sequence). Trimming removed 0 bases from V and 5 bases from J, with 7 bases in between. CDR3 sequence (DNA): TGTGCCAGCAGTTACTCTAGGGGGGAGACCCAGTACTTC. Residues: CASSYSRGETQYF.

Only a few counts were recorded for this clone. This chain connects TRBV19 to TRBJ2-3, with 9 bases that match TRBD1. J lost 4 bases, V lost 6 bases, and 5 bases had no gene match. Germline V gene sequence: CDR1 LNHDA, CDR2 SQIVND (reference sequence). This CDR3 is built from 14 residues. The CDR3 sequence: CASRDRGLADTQYF. As DNA, the CDR3 is TGTGCCAGTAGGGACAGGGGCTTAGCAGATACGCAGTATTTT.

In its sample, this clone was seen once. The chain employs TRBV4-1 and TRBJ2-7; no definite D call. This CDR3 has 13 residues. CDR1 is MGHRA, CDR2 YSYEKL, per germline. Deletions cut 0 bases from V and 2 bases from J, with 5 bases between. The CDR3 coding sequence is TGCGCCAGCAGCCAAGACGACACCTACGAGCAGTACTTC. It specifies CASSQDDTYEQYF.

The rearrangement links TRBV7-8 to TRBJ2-2, with 9 bases identical to TRBD1. The CDR3 spans 16 residues. Unmatched junction bases numbered 8, after V lost 5 bases and J lost 4 bases. The germline V gene has CDR1 SGHVS and CDR2 FQNEAQ. The CDR3 DNA follows: TGTGCCAGCAGCGAGGGACAGGGCTTCCCCACCGGGGAGCTGTTTTTT. As protein: CASSEGQGFPTGELFF.

The chain employs TRBV6-6 and TRBJ1-4; TRBD1 aligns across 7 bases. The CDR3 spans 16 residues. Germline trimming cut 0 bases from V and 5 bases from J; bases unmatched to any gene: 6. Germline assignment: CDR1 MNHNY and CDR2 SVGAGI (reference sequence). Here the CDR3 reads CASSYSSNRGNEKLFF. CDR3 bases: TGTGCCAGCAGTTACTCGAGTAACAGGGGAAATGAAAAACTGTTTTTT.

This clone was found once. This chain links TRBV7-3 with TRBJ2-3; D ambiguous. V was clipped by 5 bases and J by 10 bases, with 19 bases between them. This CDR3 is 14 amino acids long. CDR1 SGHTA and CDR2 FQGTGA come from the germline V gene. CDR3 DNA: TGTGCCAGCAGCCCCGGCTCCCCGGAGCTGGCGCAGTATTTT. Amino acid sequence: CASSPGSPELAQYF.

This rearrangement joins TRBV7-2 to TRBJ1-2; 7 bases map to TRBD1. Germline V gene sequence: CDR1 SGHTA, CDR2 FQGNSA. The junction had 16 bases not matched to a gene; V was cut back by 5 bases and J by 7 bases. The CDR3 runs to 16 residues. The CDR3 DNA follows: TGTGCCAGCAGCCAAACTGGGGCAGGGGGGTTCCGTGGCTACACCTTC. This translates into CASSQTGAGGFRGYTF.

J is TRBJ2-7 and V is TRBV5-5; TRBD1 is a possible D gene (8 bases). Germline V gene sequence: CDR1 SGHKS, CDR2 YYEKEE (reference sequence). The CDR3 covers 16 residues. Trimming removed 4 bases at V and 3 bases at J, with 20 bases between. CDR3 DNA sequence: TGTGCCAGCAGCCCCCGGGGGGCAGGGGGCTACTACGAGCAGTACTTC. This codes for CASSPRGAGGYYEQYF.

This clone was seen only once. A read error may produce the germline difference seen at one junction end. The CDR3 DNA is TGTTCCAGCAGCTTAAAGATGATCCGGGACAGGGGCCCCTACGAGCAGTACTTC. As protein: CSSSLKMIRDRGPYEQYF. This chain links TRBV7-9 with TRBJ2-7; 10 positions match TRBD1. The CDR3 is 18 residues long. Germline loops: CDR1 SEHNR, CDR2 FQNEAQ (reference sequence).

V usage is TRBV11-1 and J usage is TRBJ2-3; 7 bases are a match to TRBD1. V was pared by 5 bases and J by 2 bases, with 10 bases of the junction left unmatched. Germline V lookup: CDR1 SGHAT, CDR2 FQDESV (reference sequence). The CDR3 covers 16 residues. CDR3 sequence reads: CASSEGQVFSTDTQYF. In nucleotides, the CDR3 is TGTGCCAGCAGCGAAGGACAGGTCTTCTCCACAGATACGCAGTATTTT.

V is TRBV28 and J is TRBJ1-2, with D unclear. Germline CDR1 reads MDHEN; CDR2 reads SYDVKM. This CDR3 is built from 12 residues. With 5 bases removed from V and 4 bases from J, the gap between germline ends came to 8 bases. The CDR3 DNA reads as TGTGCCAGCAGTAAACCCAGCTATGGCTACACCTTC. Its translation: CASSKPSYGYTF.